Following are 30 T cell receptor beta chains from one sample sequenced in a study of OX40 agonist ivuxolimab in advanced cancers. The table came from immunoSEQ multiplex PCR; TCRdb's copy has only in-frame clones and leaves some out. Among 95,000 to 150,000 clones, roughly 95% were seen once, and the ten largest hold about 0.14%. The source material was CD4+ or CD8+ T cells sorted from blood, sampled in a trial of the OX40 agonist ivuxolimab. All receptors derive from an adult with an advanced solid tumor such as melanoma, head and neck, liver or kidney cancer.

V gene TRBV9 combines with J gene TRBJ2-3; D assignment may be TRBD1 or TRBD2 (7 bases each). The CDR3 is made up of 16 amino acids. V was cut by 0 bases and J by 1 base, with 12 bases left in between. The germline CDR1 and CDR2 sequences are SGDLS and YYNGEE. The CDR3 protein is CASSVVTGRGTDTQYF. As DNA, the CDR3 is TGTGCCAGCAGCGTAGTGACAGGGAGGGGCACAGATACGCAGTATTTT. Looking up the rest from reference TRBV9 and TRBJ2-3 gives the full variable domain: DSGVTQTPKHLITATGQRVTLRCSPRSGDLSVYWYQQSLDQGLQFLIQYYNGEERAKGNILERFSAQQFPDLHSELNLSSLELGDSALYFCASSVVTGRGTDTQYFGPGTRLTVL.

CDR3 region: CASSMEGASYGYTF. CDR3 DNA sequence: TGTGCCAGTAGTATGGAGGGGGCGTCGTATGGCTACACCTTC. The chain carries TRBV19 and TRBJ1-2; 7 nucleotides match TRBD1. The CDR3 is 14 residues long. J gave up 5 bases and V 3 bases, and 6 bases lay outside the gene matches. Germline V gene sequence: CDR1 LNHDA, CDR2 SQIVND (reference sequence). The variable domain in full, completed from reference TRBV19 and TRBJ1-2, reads DGGITQSPKYLFRKEGQNVTLSCEQNLNHDAMYWYRQDPGQGLRLIYYSQIVNDFQKGDIAEGYSVSREKKESFPLTVTSAQKNPTAFYLCASSMEGASYGYTFGSGTRLTVV.

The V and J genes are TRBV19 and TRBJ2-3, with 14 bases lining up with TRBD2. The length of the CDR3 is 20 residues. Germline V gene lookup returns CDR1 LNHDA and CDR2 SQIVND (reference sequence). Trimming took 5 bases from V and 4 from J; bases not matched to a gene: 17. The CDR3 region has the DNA TGTGCCAGTAGTCCGTCCAAGAGGGGACTAGCGGGAGATAGGGCAGATACGCAGTATTTT. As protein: CASSPSKRGLAGDRADTQYF.

CDR3 residues: CASSPGQGFRRTEAFF. CDR3 sequence (DNA): TGTGCCAGCTCTCCTGGGCAGGGGTTCAGGAGGACTGAAGCTTTCTTT. The chain is built from TRBV18 and TRBJ1-1; a weak D match, TRBD1 (6 bases). The CDR3 totals 16 residues. V lost 6 bases to trimming and J lost 5 bases, with 22 bases between them. The germline V gene encodes CDR1 KGHSH and CDR2 LQKENI.

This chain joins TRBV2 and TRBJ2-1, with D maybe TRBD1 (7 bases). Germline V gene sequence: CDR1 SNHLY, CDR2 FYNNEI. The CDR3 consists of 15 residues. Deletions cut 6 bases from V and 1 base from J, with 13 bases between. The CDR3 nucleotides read TGTGCCAGCAGGGGGGGACAGATTTCCTACAATGAGCAGTTCTTC. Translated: CASRGGQISYNEQFF.

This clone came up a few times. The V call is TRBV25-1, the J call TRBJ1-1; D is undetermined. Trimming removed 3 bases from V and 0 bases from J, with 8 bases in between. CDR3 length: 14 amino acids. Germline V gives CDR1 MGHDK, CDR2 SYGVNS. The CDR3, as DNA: TGTGCCAGCAGTGAGACGAGAATGAACACTGAAGCTTTCTTT. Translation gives CASSETRMNTEAFF.

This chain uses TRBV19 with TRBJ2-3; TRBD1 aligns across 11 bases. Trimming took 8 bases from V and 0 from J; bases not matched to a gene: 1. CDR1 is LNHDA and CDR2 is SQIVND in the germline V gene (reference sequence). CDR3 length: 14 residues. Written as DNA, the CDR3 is TGTGCCAGTCGGACAGGGGGCAGCACAGATACGCAGTATTTT. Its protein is CASRTGGSTDTQYF.

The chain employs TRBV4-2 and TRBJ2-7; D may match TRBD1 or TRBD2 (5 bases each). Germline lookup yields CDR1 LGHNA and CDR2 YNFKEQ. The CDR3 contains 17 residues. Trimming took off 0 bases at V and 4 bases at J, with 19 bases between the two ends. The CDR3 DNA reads TGTGCCAGCAGCCAAGATATACGGGACGACTTGGATTACGAGCAGTACTTC. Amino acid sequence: CASSQDIRDDLDYEQYF.

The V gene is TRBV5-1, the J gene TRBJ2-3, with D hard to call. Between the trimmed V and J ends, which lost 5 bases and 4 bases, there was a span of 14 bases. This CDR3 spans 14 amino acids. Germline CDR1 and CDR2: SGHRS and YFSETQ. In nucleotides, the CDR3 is TGCGCCAGCAGGACCCCCCAATCCGCAGATACGCAGTATTTT. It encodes CASRTPQSADTQYF.

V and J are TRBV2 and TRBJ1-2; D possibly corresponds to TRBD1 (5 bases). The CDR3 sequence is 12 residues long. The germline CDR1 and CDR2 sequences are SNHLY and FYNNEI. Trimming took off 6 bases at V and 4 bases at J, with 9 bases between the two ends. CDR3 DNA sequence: TGTGCCAGCAGAGGTGACAGCTATGGCTACACCTTC. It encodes CASRGDSYGYTF.

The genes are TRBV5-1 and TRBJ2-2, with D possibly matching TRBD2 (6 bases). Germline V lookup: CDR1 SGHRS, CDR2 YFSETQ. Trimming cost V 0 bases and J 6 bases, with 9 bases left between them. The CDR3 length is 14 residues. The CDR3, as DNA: TGCGCCAGCAGCTTGGCACTAGCCGCCGGGGAGCTGTTTTTT. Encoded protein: CASSLALAAGELFF.

The DNA for the CDR3 is TGTGCCAGCAGCACATTTGGGGGGGGGCGGAATGAGCAGTTCTTC. It encodes CASSTFGGGRNEQFF. This chain connects TRBV7-7 to TRBJ2-1, with D perhaps matching TRBD2 (7 bases). V lost 5 bases to trimming and J lost 7 bases, with 18 bases between them. Germline assignment: CDR1 SSHAT and CDR2 FNYEAQ (reference sequence). This CDR3 comprises 15 residues.

CDR3 amino acids: CASSEQDLGNSPLHF. The CDR3 DNA follows: TGTGCCAGCAGTGAACAGGACCTGGGCAATTCACCCCTCCACTTT. J is TRBJ1-6 and V is TRBV6-1; D call uncertain. This CDR3 region has 15 residues. The V gene's germline CDR1 is MNHNS and CDR2 SASEGT. Trimming removed 2 bases from V and 7 bases from J, with 12 bases in between.

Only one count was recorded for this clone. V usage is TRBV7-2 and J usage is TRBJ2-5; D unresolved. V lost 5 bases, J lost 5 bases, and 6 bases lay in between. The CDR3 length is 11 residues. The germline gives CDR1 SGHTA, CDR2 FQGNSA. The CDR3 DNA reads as TGTGCCAGCAGCGCGCGGGAGACCCAGTACTTC. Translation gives CASSARETQYF.

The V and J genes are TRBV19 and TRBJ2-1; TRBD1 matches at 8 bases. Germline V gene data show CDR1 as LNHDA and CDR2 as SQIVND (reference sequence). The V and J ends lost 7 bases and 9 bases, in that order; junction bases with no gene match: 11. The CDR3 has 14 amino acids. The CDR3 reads CASIGQGIRVEQFF. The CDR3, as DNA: TGTGCCAGTATAGGACAGGGAATTAGGGTTGAGCAGTTCTTC.

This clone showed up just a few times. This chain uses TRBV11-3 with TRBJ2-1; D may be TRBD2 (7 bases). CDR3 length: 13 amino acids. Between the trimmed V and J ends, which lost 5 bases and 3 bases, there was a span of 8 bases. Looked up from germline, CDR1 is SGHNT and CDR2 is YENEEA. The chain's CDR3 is CASSRGGYNEQFF. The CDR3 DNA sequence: TGTGCCAGCAGCAGGGGGGGCTACAATGAGCAGTTCTTC.

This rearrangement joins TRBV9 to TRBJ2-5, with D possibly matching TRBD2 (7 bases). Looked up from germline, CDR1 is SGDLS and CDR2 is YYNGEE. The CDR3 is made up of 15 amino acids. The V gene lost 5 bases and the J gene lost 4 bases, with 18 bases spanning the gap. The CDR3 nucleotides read TGTGCCAGCAGTTCGGGGGGCCATATCCGAGAGACCCAGTACTTC. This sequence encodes CASSSGGHIRETQYF.

The DNA for the CDR3 is TGTGCCAGCCACCTGGGGCGGGTGCAAGAGACCCAGTACTTC. Protein: CASHLGRVQETQYF. The V gene is TRBV2, the J gene TRBJ2-5; either TRBD1 or TRBD2 may fit D (5 bases each). V was shortened by 8 bases and J by 2 bases, with 15 bases between the two germline ends. The germline V gene has CDR1 SNHLY and CDR2 FYNNEI. The CDR3 is 14 residues long.

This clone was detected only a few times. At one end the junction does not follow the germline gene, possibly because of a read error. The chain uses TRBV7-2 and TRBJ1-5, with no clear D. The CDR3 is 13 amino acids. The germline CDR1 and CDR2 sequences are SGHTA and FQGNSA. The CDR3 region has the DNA TGTGCCAGCAGCTTAGATAGCAGTCAGCCCCAGCATTTT. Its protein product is CASSLDSSQPQHF.

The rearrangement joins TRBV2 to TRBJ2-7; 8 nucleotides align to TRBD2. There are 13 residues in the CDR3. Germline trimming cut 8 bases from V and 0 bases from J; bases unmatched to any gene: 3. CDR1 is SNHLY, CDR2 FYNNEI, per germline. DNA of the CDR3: TGTGCCAGCTGGGCGGGAGGCTCCTACGAGCAGTACTTC. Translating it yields CASWAGGSYEQYF.

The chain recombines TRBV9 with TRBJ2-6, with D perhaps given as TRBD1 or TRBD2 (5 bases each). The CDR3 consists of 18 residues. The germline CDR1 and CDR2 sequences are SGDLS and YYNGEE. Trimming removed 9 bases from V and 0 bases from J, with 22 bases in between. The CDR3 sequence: CATSPYQGGGSGANVLTF. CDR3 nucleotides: TGTGCCACCTCTCCCTATCAGGGTGGGGGCTCTGGGGCCAACGTCCTGACTTTC.

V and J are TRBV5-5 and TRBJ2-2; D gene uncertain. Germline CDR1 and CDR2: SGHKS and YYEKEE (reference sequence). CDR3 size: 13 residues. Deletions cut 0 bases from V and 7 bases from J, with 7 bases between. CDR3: CASSLGVVGELFF. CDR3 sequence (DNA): TGTGCCAGCAGCTTGGGGGTCGTCGGGGAGCTGTTTTTT. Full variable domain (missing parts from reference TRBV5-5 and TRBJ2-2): DAGVTQSPTHLIKTRGQQVTLRCSPISGHKSVSWYQQVLGQGPQFIFQYYEKEERGRGNFPDRFSARQFPNYSSELNVNALLLGDSALYLCASSLGVVGELFFGEGSRLTVL.

For the CDR3, the DNA is TGTGCCAGCAGTTCGGGGCTATATGGCTACACCTTC. As protein: CASSSGLYGYTF. V and J are TRBV6-6 and TRBJ1-2; possibly TRBD1 for D (5 bases). V was trimmed by 4 bases and J by 5 bases, leaving 8 bases between them. This CDR3 is built from 12 residues. CDR1 and CDR2 (germline): MNHNY, SVGAGI (reference sequence).

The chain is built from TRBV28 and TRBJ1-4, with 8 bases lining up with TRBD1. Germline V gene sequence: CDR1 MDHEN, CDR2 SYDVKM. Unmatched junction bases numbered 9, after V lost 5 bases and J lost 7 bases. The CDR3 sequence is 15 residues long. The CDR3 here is CASSLTGTGLEKLFF. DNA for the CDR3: TGTGCCAGCAGTCTCACCGGGACAGGCCTTGAAAAACTGTTTTTT.

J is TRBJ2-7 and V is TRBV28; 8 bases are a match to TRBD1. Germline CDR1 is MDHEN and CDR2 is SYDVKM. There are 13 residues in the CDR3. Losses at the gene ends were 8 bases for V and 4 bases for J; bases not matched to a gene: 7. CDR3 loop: CASYGDRYYEQYF. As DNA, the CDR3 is TGTGCCAGCTATGGGGACAGGTATTACGAGCAGTACTTC.

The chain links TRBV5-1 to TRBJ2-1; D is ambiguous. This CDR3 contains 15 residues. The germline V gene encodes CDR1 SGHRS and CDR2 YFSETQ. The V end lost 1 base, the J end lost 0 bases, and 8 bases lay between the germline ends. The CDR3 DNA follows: TGCGCCAGCAGCTTGTCAAAAAGCTCCTACAATGAGCAGTTCTTC. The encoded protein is CASSLSKSSYNEQFF.

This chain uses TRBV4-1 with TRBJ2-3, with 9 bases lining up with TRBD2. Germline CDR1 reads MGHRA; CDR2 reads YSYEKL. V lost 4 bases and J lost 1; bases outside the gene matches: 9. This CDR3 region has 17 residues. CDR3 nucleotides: TGCGCCAGCAGCCCCAGAGGGCGGGGGGGCGGCACAGATACGCAGTATTTT. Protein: CASSPRGRGGGTDTQYF.

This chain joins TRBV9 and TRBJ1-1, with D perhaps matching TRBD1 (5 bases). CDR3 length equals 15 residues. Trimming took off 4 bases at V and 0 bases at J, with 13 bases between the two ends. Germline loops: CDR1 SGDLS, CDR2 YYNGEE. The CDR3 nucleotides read TGTGCCAGCAGCCCGCCCGGGACCGTGAACACTGAAGCTTTCTTT. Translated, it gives CASSPPGTVNTEAFF.

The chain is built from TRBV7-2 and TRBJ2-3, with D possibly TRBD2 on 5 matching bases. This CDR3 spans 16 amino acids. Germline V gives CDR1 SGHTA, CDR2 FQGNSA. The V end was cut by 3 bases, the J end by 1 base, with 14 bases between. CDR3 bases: TGTGCCAGCAGCTTGTTGGCTTCCGGGGGCACAGATACGCAGTATTTT. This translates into CASSLLASGGTDTQYF.

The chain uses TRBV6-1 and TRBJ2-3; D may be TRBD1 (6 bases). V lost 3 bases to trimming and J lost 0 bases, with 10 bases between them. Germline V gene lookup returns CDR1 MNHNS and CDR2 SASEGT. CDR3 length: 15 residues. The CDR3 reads CASSDRGHSTDTQYF. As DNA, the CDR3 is TGTGCCAGCAGTGACAGGGGCCACAGCACAGATACGCAGTATTTT.